The 13 T cell receptor beta chains below were found in one sample sequenced in a study of blood T cell repertoires in COVID-19. TCRdb's table, derived via immunoSEQ multiplex PCR, lists solely in-frame clones and lacks some. The sample shows about 130,000 clones, 86% of them seen only once. Source material: peripheral blood. The origin of the receptors is a woman in her 70s with COVID-19, enrolled during active disease.

The chain couples TRBV3-1 (or the pseudogene TRBV3-2) to TRBJ2-5, with a possible D match to TRBD1 (6 bases). This CDR3 is built from 15 residues. Per germline, CDR1 LGHDT and CDR2 YNNKEL (reference sequence). V shed 3 bases and J shed 4 bases, with 15 bases lying between them. Here the CDR3 reads CASSQKGWGLETQYF. The CDR3 DNA reads TGTGCCAGCAGCCAGAAGGGGTGGGGGCTAGAGACCCAGTACTTC.

The rearrangement joins TRBV9 to TRBJ2-5; D unresolved. Deletions cut 4 bases from V and 2 bases from J, with 15 bases between. Germline lookup yields CDR1 SGDLS and CDR2 YYNGEE. The CDR3 contains 15 residues. The CDR3: CASSPALNSQETQYF. CDR3 DNA sequence: TGTGCCAGCAGCCCCGCACTAAACTCACAAGAGACCCAGTACTTC.

The J gene is TRBJ2-2, the V gene TRBV5-5, with 7 nucleotides matching TRBD1. CDR1 SGHKS and CDR2 YYEKEE come from the germline V gene (reference sequence). V lost 4 bases to trimming and J lost 4 bases; unmatched junction nucleotides: 7. This CDR3 has 15 amino acids. The CDR3 bases are TGTGCCAGCAGCGGTCGACAGGGACCCACCGGGGAGCTGTTTTTT. Translating it yields CASSGRQGPTGELFF.

This clone was counted only a few times. The J gene is TRBJ1-1, the V gene TRBV9; TRBD1 matches at 9 bases. Germline CDR1 is SGDLS and CDR2 is YYNGEE. CDR3 size: 15 residues. J lost 6 bases, V lost 7 bases, and 13 bases had no gene match. DNA for the CDR3: TGTGCCAGCGCCGACAGGGGGTCTATAAACCCTGAAGCTTTCTTT. Encoded protein: CASADRGSINPEAFF.

V is TRBV7-2 and J is TRBJ2-3, with 8 bases fitting TRBD1. Looked up from germline, CDR1 is SGHTA and CDR2 is FQGNSA. J lost 0 bases, V lost 3 bases, and 8 bases had no gene match. The CDR3 length is 17 residues. The CDR3 sequence: CASSFDRGDASTDTQYF. CDR3 DNA: TGTGCCAGCAGCTTCGACAGGGGCGATGCTAGCACAGATACGCAGTATTTT. The complete variable domain, with remaining parts taken from reference TRBV7-2 and TRBJ2-3, reads GAGVSQSPSNKVTEKGKDVELRCDPISGHTALYWYRQSLGQGLEFLIYFQGNSAPDKSGLPSDRFSAERTGGSVSTLTIQRTQQEDSAVYLCASSFDRGDASTDTQYFGPGTRLTVL.

The V call is TRBV6-5, the J call TRBJ1-1; a possible D gene is TRBD1 (6 bases). The V and J ends lost 10 bases and 0 bases respectively, with 12 bases between them. From germline, CDR1 is MNHEY and CDR2 SVGAGI. This CDR3 is 13 amino acids long. DNA of the CDR3: TGTGCCATCAAGACAGGAATGAACACTGAAGCTTTCTTT. Its protein is CAIKTGMNTEAFF.

V gene TRBV11-3 combines with J gene TRBJ2-3, with 7 bases fitting TRBD2. Trimming removed 5 bases from V and 3 bases from J; junction bases left unmatched: 5. Germline-derived CDR1 and CDR2 are SGHNT and YENEEA. The CDR3 length is 14 residues. CDR3 loop: CASSLAAGTDTQYF. The CDR3 bases are TGTGCCAGCAGCCTAGCGGCGGGGACAGATACGCAGTATTTT.

The V and J genes are TRBV5-5 and TRBJ1-4; no clear D. CDR3 length equals 13 residues. The germline gives CDR1 SGHKS, CDR2 YYEKEE (reference sequence). With 2 bases removed from V and 4 bases from J, the gap between germline ends came to 6 bases. CDR3 in DNA: TGTGCCAGCAGCTTACAGTTTAATGAAAAACTGTTTTTT. This translates into CASSLQFNEKLFF.

V and J are TRBV9 and TRBJ2-7; 9 nucleotides agree with TRBD1. With 0 bases clipped from V and 2 bases from J, the junction kept 3 bases outside the gene matches. Germline V gene lookup returns CDR1 SGDLS and CDR2 YYNGEE. CDR3 length: 15 residues. CDR3 loop: CASSVAGTGTYEQYF. The CDR3 nucleotides are TGTGCCAGCAGCGTAGCGGGGACAGGGACCTACGAGCAGTACTTC.

This chain uses TRBV7-2 with TRBJ1-1, with 7 bases aligning to TRBD1. The CDR3 spans 16 residues. The V gene end was trimmed by 1 base and the J gene end by 0 bases; junction bases not matched to a gene: 5. Germline CDR1 SGHTA, CDR2 FQGNSA. The CDR3 loop reads CASSLGGQRMNTEAFF. CDR3 nucleotide sequence: TGTGCCAGCAGCTTAGGGGGACAGAGAATGAACACTGAAGCTTTCTTT.

Regarding this clone: Other DNA sequences in the same sample also yield this CDR3. The chain recombines TRBV28 with TRBJ1-2; 9 nucleotides align to TRBD1. With 6 bases clipped from V and 4 bases from J, the junction kept 6 bases outside the gene matches. The CDR3 covers 14 residues. Per germline, CDR1 MDHEN and CDR2 SYDVKM. CDR3: CASRSGQGTYGYTF. As DNA, the CDR3 is TGTGCCAGCAGGTCGGGACAGGGAACCTATGGCTACACCTTC.

The CDR3 region has the DNA TGTGCCACCAGCAGGGACAGGGGGTATAACTATGGCTACACCTTC. Translation: CATSRDRGYNYGYTF. J is TRBJ1-2 and V is TRBV15; 10 bases fit TRBD1. Germline V gives CDR1 LNHNV, CDR2 YYDKDF (reference sequence). The CDR3 is made up of 15 amino acids. The J segment lost 1 base and the V segment lost 3 bases, leaving 2 bases of the junction unmatched.

This clone was found once. The chain links TRBV20-1 to TRBJ2-1; TRBD2 agrees at 7 bases. The germline gives CDR1 DFQATT, CDR2 SNEGSKA (reference sequence). The CDR3 is made up of 11 amino acids. V trimming: 4 bases; J trimming: 15 bases; junction bases outside the gene matches: 9. CDR3: CSATRDYLWFF. As DNA, the CDR3 is TGCAGTGCTACCCGGGACTACTTATGGTTCTTC.